This T cell receptor beta chain emerged from a study of early T cells in non-severe SARS-CoV-2 infection. TCRdb processed the 5' RACE reads anew with MiXCR; each CDR3 protein has one entry. This table has some 62,000 distinct CDR3 sequences, about 10% appearing once. This clonotype has more than one count but fewer than ten. The V gene end was trimmed by 1 base and the J gene end by 5 bases; junction bases not matched to a gene: 0. The CDR3 extends over 14 amino acids. This clonotype originated in an adult who was a healthcare worker with PCR-confirmed SARS-CoV-2 infection or an uninfected control (not recorded which). The chain recombines TRBV12-3 or TRBV12-4 with TRBJ1-5, with TRBD1 identical over 9 bases. This specimen consisted of whole blood, obtained at baseline. DNA of the CDR3: TGTGCCAGCAGTTTAGGGACAGGGGATCAGCCCCAGCATTTT. Its protein product is CASSLGTGDQPQHF.